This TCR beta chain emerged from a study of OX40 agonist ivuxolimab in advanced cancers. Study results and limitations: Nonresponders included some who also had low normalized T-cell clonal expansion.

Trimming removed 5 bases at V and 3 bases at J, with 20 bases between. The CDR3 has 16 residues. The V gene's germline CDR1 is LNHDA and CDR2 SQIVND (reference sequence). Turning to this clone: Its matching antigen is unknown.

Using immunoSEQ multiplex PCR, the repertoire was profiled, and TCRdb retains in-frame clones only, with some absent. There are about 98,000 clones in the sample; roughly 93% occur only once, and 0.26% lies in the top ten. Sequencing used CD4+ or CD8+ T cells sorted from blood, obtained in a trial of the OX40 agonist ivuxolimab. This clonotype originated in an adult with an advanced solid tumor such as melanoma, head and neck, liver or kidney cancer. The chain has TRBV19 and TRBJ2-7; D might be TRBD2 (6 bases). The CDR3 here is CASSEPSAGGNYEQYF. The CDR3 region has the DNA TGTGCCAGTAGTGAACCTAGCGCAGGTGGGAACTACGAGCAGTACTTC. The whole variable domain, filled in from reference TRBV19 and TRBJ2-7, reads DGGITQSPKYLFRKEGQNVTLSCEQNLNHDAMYWYRQDPGQGLRLIYYSQIVNDFQKGDIAEGYSVSREKKESFPLTVTSAQKNPTAFYLCASSEPSAGGNYEQYFGPGTRLTVT.